This T cell receptor (beta chain) was recorded in a study of metastatic and nonmetastatic thyroid tumors. Study in general: Repertoires of blood and of tissue (tumor or nodule) from malignant and benign thyroid patients were compared.

Study observations and caveats: Malignant tumors reportedly showed significantly higher TCR beta diversity than benign nodules in both blood and tumor.

All patients were treatment-naive before thyroid surgery. With respect to this clone: Its antigen remains unidentified.

Using MiXCR, TCRdb reanalyzed the PCR reads. Of tens of thousands of clones listed, 25% to 35% are singletons. Sequencing was performed on blood. The origin of this receptor is a female donor with papillary thyroid cancer or a benign thyroid nodule (not recorded which). Some clones in this sample may be carry-over from other donors' samples.

Here the CDR3 reads CSARDGISWRNEQYF. CDR3 bases: TGCAGTGCTAGAGATGGTATTAGCTGGAGGAACGAGCAGTACTTC. The chain joins TRBV20-1 to TRBJ2-7, with D tentatively TRBD2 (5 bases). Trimming took 0 bases from V and 5 from J, leaving 17 bases between them. This CDR3 comprises 15 residues. Germline CDR1 DFQATT, CDR2 SNEGSKA (reference sequence).